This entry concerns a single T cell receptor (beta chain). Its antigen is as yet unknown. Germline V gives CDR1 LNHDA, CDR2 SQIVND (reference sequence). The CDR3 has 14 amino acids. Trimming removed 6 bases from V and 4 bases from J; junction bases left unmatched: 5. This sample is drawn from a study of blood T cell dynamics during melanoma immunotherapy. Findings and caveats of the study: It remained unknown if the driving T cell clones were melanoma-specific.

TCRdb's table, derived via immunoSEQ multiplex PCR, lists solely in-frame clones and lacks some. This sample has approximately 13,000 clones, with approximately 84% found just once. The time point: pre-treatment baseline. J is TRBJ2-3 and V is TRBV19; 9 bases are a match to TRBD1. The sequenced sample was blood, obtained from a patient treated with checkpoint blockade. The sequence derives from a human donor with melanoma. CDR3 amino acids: CASRTGGDSDTQYF. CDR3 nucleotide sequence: TGTGCCAGTAGGACAGGGGGAGACTCAGATACGCAGTATTTT.